What follows are 7 T cell receptor beta chains derived from one specimen sequenced in a study of OX40 agonist ivuxolimab in advanced cancers. The data were produced by immunoSEQ multiplex PCR, yet TCRdb's version contains in-frame clones alone and is incomplete. The sample contains some 80,000 clones, nearly 90% of which appear only once. The material was CD4+ or CD8+ T cells sorted from blood, obtained in a trial of the OX40 agonist ivuxolimab. These receptors all come from an adult with an advanced solid tumor such as melanoma, head and neck, liver or kidney cancer.

This chain uses TRBV6-1 with TRBJ2-5, with 8 bases matching TRBD2. The CDR3 runs to 14 residues. Germline trimming cut 4 bases from V and 5 bases from J; bases unmatched to any gene: 6. Per the germline V gene, CDR1 is MNHNS and CDR2 is SASEGT. CDR3 nucleotide sequence: TGTGCCAGCAGTGGGCAGGGCGGGAGGGAGACCCAGTACTTC. It codes for CASSGQGGRETQYF.

The chain links TRBV5-1 to TRBJ2-3; D uncertain. The CDR3 is 14 residues long. V lost 6 bases and J 6 bases, leaving 17 bases between the germline ends. Germline loops: CDR1 SGHRS, CDR2 YFSETQ. CDR3: CASMTQANTDTQYF. The CDR3 region has the DNA TGCGCCAGCATGACTCAAGCGAATACGGATACGCAGTATTTT.

The chain uses TRBV29-1 and TRBJ2-1, with 14 bases that match TRBD2. This CDR3 is built from 17 residues. Per germline, CDR1 SQVTM and CDR2 ANQGSEA. Unmatched junction bases numbered 7, after V lost 1 base and J lost 5 bases. DNA for the CDR3: TGCAGCGTTGAAGGCCAGACTAGCGGGAGGGGTAACAATGAGCAGTTCTTC. Protein: CSVEGQTSGRGNNEQFF.

V gene TRBV6-1 combines with J gene TRBJ2-1; D perhaps matches TRBD2 (7 bases). This CDR3 has 15 residues. In germline, CDR1 is MNHNS, CDR2 SASEGT. With 5 bases removed from V and 0 bases from J, the gap between germline ends came to 11 bases. This CDR3 is CASSRGEGSYNEQFF. CDR3 DNA: TGTGCCAGCAGTAGGGGGGAGGGCTCCTACAATGAGCAGTTCTTC.

The chain uses TRBV7-9 and TRBJ1-1, with 7 bases aligning to TRBD1. Germline values: CDR1 SEHNR, CDR2 FQNEAQ (reference sequence). Unmatched junction bases numbered 5, after V lost 1 base and J lost 3 bases. The CDR3 runs to 15 residues. DNA of the CDR3: TGTGCCAGCAGCTTAGGACAGGGAGGAGACACTGAAGCTTTCTTT. Translated: CASSLGQGGDTEAFF.

The chain couples TRBV5-1 to TRBJ2-5; 11 nucleotides align to TRBD2. J lost 3 bases, V lost 5 bases, and 3 bases had no gene match. The CDR3 sequence is 14 residues long. From germline, CDR1 is SGHRS and CDR2 YFSETQ. In DNA, the CDR3 is TGCGCCAGCAGACCGACTAGCGGGAAAGAGACCCAGTACTTC. Its translation: CASRPTSGKETQYF.

V and J are TRBV28 and TRBJ2-7, with D possibly being TRBD1 or TRBD2 (5 bases each). Trimming pared 8 bases from V and 8 bases from J, leaving 34 bases between. Germline CDR1 reads MDHEN; CDR2 reads SYDVKM. The CDR3 sequence is 18 residues long. CDR3 region: CASSSRDGHLPLRVKQYF. CDR3 nucleotide sequence: TGTGCCAGCTCATCACGGGACGGCCACCTCCCCCTACGAGTTAAGCAGTACTTC.